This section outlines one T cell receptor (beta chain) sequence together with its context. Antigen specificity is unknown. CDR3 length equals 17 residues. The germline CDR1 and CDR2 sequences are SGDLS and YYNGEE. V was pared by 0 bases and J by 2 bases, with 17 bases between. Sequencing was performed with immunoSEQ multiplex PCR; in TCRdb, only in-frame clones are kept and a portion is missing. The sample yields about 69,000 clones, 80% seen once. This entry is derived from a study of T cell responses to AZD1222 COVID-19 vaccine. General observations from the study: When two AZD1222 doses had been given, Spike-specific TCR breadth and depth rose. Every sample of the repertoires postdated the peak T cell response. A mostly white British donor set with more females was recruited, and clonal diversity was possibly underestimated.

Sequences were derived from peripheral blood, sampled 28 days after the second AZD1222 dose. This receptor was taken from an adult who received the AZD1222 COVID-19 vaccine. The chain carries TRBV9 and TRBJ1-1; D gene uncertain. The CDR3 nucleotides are TGTGCCAGCAGCGTAGATTGGCAGACACGGTTCAACACTGAAGCTTTCTTT. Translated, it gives CASSVDWQTRFNTEAFF.